The source of this T cell receptor beta chain is a study of OX40 agonist ivuxolimab in advanced cancers. Study-level information: Cohort: approximately 83% men, mean age around 61, aged roughly 23 to 79. Notes on the study in general: CD8+ T cells averaged more expanded clones than CD4+. Among the lowest peripheral clonal expansion occurred in 0.1-3.0 mg/kg partial responders.

TCRdb's table, derived via immunoSEQ multiplex PCR, lists solely in-frame clones and lacks some. Among 50,000 to 75,000 clones listed, 80% to 90% were seen once. Trimming took 3 bases from V and 2 from J, leaving 8 bases between them. CDR1 and CDR2 from the germline V gene are SGHNT and YYREEE (reference sequence). The CDR3 spans 13 residues. A note on this clone: The antigen is undetermined.

Researchers took blood at baseline, on cycle 4 day 1, and on cycle 7 day 1. This receptor was obtained from an adult with an advanced solid tumor such as melanoma, head and neck, liver or kidney cancer. The rearrangement uses TRBV5-4 and TRBJ2-5; D not resolved. This sample comprised CD4+ or CD8+ T cells sorted from blood, obtained in a trial of the OX40 agonist ivuxolimab. The CDR3 sequence is CASSSPPQETQYF. For the CDR3, the DNA is TGTGCCAGCAGCTCTCCCCCTCAAGAGACCCAGTACTTC.